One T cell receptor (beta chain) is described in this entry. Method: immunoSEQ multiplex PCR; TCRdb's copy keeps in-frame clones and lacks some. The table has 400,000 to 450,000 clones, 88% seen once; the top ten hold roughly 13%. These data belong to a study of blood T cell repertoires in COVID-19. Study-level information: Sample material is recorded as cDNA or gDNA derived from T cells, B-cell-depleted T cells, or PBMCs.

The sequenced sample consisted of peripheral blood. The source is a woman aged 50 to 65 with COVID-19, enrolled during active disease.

The CDR3: CASSLDRGTPLHF. As DNA, the CDR3 is TGTGCCAGCAGCCTCGACAGGGGGACACCCCTCCACTTT. The V gene is TRBV3-1 (or the pseudogene TRBV3-2), the J gene TRBJ1-6; TRBD1 agrees at 9 bases. CDR3 size: 13 residues. The V gene's germline CDR1 is LGHDT and CDR2 YNNKEL (reference sequence). V lost 4 bases, J lost 11 bases, and 3 bases stayed unmatched.